A single sample gave rise to the 26 T cell receptor beta chains below, sequenced in a study of neoadjuvant anti-PD-1 for oral cavity cancer. The assay was immunoSEQ multiplex PCR, and TCRdb's table has in-frame clones only and misses some. The sample shows more than 9,500 clones, around 60% of them seen only once. The sample was tumor tissue, taken before nivolumab (anti-PD-1) treatment. These TCRs come from a person between 35 and 79 years old with oral cavity squamous cell carcinoma.

This chain joins TRBV4-2 and TRBJ2-1, with D maybe TRBD2 (5 bases). Germline V gene sequence: CDR1 LGHNA, CDR2 YNFKEQ. The CDR3 has 18 amino acids. Trimming stripped 1 base from V and 5 bases from J, with 21 bases between. The chain's CDR3 is CASSQVRQLVNPDNEQFF. The CDR3 DNA reads as TGTGCCAGCAGCCAAGTTAGGCAACTAGTGAACCCGGACAATGAGCAGTTCTTC.

The count of this clone is one. V usage is TRBV28 and J usage is TRBJ1-2; maybe TRBD1 (5 bases). The CDR3 has 15 amino acids. V was cut by 2 bases and J by 1 base, with 11 bases left in between. Germline V gene sequence: CDR1 MDHEN, CDR2 SYDVKM. CDR3 sequence (DNA): TGTGCCAGCAGTTTAGGTTCAGGGAATAACTATGGCTACACCTTC. Amino acid sequence: CASSLGSGNNYGYTF.

V is TRBV7-9 and J is TRBJ2-1; the match to TRBD2 covers 12 bases. Trimming at V came to 6 bases and at J to 2 bases, leaving 14 bases not matched to a gene. This CDR3 has 19 amino acids. Germline V gives CDR1 SEHNR, CDR2 FQNEAQ (reference sequence). Here the CDR3 reads CASSYSTSGSFGPYNEQFF. CDR3 DNA: TGTGCCAGCAGTTATTCGACTAGCGGGAGTTTTGGGCCCTACAATGAGCAGTTCTTC.

The count of this clone is one. This chain connects TRBV2 to TRBJ1-5; tentatively, D is TRBD1 (5 bases). With 1 base removed from V and 0 bases from J, the gap between germline ends came to 19 bases. The CDR3 contains 19 residues. CDR1 is SNHLY, CDR2 FYNNEI, per germline. In DNA form, the CDR3 reads TGTGCCAGCAGTGAAGACGTCCCAGGGTTGGTGTATAGCAATCAGCCCCAGCATTTT. Protein sequence: CASSEDVPGLVYSNQPQHF.

This clone was seen more than once but under ten times. The chain carries TRBV11-2 and TRBJ2-7; 9 nucleotides align to TRBD2. This CDR3 contains 14 residues. V shed 3 bases, J shed 5 bases, and the junction held 5 bases outside the gene matches. Germline CDR1 is SGHAT and CDR2 is FQNNGV. CDR3 DNA: TGTGCCAGCAGCTTTTCCGGGACTAGCAACGAGCAGTACTTC. Translation gives CASSFSGTSNEQYF.

In its sample, this clone was seen once. V gene TRBV28 combines with J gene TRBJ2-3; 7 bases align to TRBD1. With V trimmed by 4 bases and J by 0 bases, 10 bases remained unmatched. This CDR3 region has 17 residues. CDR1 is MDHEN, CDR2 SYDVKM, per germline. CDR3 nucleotides: TGTGCCAGCAGTTCTCTAGGGACAGCCTCTAGCACAGATACGCAGTATTTT. It yields the protein CASSSLGTASSTDTQYF.

This clone was found once. The CDR3 region is CASSTTSGSTGELFF. The CDR3 DNA reads as TGTGCCAGCAGTACTACTAGCGGGTCCACCGGGGAGCTGTTTTTT. This chain connects TRBV6-5 to TRBJ2-2; the match to TRBD2 covers 9 bases. The germline gives CDR1 MNHEY, CDR2 SVGAGI. The V gene end was trimmed by 5 bases and the J gene end by 4 bases; junction bases not matched to a gene: 5. The length of the CDR3 is 15 residues.

The V and J genes are TRBV7-2 and TRBJ2-1, with D possibly called TRBD1 or TRBD2 (5 bases each). In germline, CDR1 is SGHTA, CDR2 FQGNSA. This CDR3 is 14 amino acids long. Trimming removed 7 bases at V and 9 bases at J, with 19 bases between. CDR3 nucleotide sequence: TGTGCCAGCAACCCGGGGCTAGCAAGTTCTGAGCAGTTCTTC. The encoded protein is CASNPGLASSEQFF.

The chain joins TRBV5-1 to TRBJ2-1, with a possible D match to TRBD2 (6 bases). Trimming left V 5 bases short and J 3 bases short, with 15 bases between. The CDR3 extends over 15 amino acids. The germline gives CDR1 SGHRS, CDR2 YFSETQ. Here the CDR3 DNA reads TGCGCCAGCAGTTCGGGACTCTCGGTCTACAATGAGCAGTTCTTC. Translation gives CASSSGLSVYNEQFF. Variable domain in full (rest from reference TRBV5-1 and TRBJ2-1): KAGVTQTPRYLIKTRGQQVTLSCSPISGHRSVSWYQQTPGQGLQFLFEYFSETQRNKGNFPGRFSGRQFSNSRSEMNVSTLELGDSALYLCASSSGLSVYNEQFFGPGTRLTVL.

This chain connects TRBV6-1 to TRBJ2-6; D ambiguous. Trimming cost V 3 bases and J 0 bases, with 6 bases left between them. Germline V gene sequence: CDR1 MNHNS, CDR2 SASEGT. The CDR3 has 15 amino acids. The CDR3 reads CASSDYRSGANVLTF. The CDR3, as DNA: TGTGCCAGCAGTGACTACCGCTCTGGGGCCAACGTCCTGACTTTC.

The rearrangement joins TRBV29-1 to TRBJ1-2; a weak D match, TRBD1 (5 bases). Germline lookup yields CDR1 SQVTM and CDR2 ANQGSEA. The ends were cut back, 7 bases at V and 1 base at J, with 10 bases in the middle. This CDR3 comprises 12 residues. CDR3 sequence (DNA): TGCAGCGGCTACGGGGGTAACTATGGCTACACCTTC. This translates into CSGYGGNYGYTF.

The chain employs TRBV10-3 and TRBJ1-5; TRBD1 matches at 7 bases. The CDR3 consists of 13 residues. V shed 3 bases and J 5 bases; nucleotides not matched to a gene: 1. The V gene's germline CDR1 is ENHRY and CDR2 SYGVKD. CDR3 region: CAISEDRDQPQHF. Here the CDR3 DNA reads TGTGCCATCAGTGAAGACAGGGATCAGCCCCAGCATTTT.

V and J are TRBV6-1 and TRBJ2-1, with 7 positions matching TRBD1. Losses at the gene ends were 5 bases for V and 8 bases for J; bases not matched to a gene: 6. Germline loops: CDR1 MNHNS, CDR2 SASEGT. The CDR3 is made up of 13 amino acids. The CDR3 loop is CASSLTGKYEQFF. The CDR3 bases are TGTGCCAGCAGTTTGACAGGGAAGTATGAGCAGTTCTTC.

The rearrangement joins TRBV6-5 to TRBJ2-7; D is possibly TRBD1 or TRBD2 (5 bases each). The ends were cut back, 0 bases at V and 6 bases at J, with 12 bases in the middle. This CDR3 spans 14 amino acids. The V gene's germline CDR1 is MNHEY and CDR2 SVGAGI. CDR3 sequence (DNA): TGTGCCAGCAGTTACTCAGGGGAGAGGGGCGAGCAGTACTTC. Translated: CASSYSGERGEQYF.

This clone was recorded only once. This chain connects TRBV4-2 to TRBJ2-1; tentatively, D is TRBD1 (7 bases). V gave up 4 bases and J gave up 3 bases, with 16 bases separating them. Germline CDR1 and CDR2: LGHNA and YNFKEQ. This CDR3 is built from 16 residues. The CDR3 region has the DNA TGTGCCAGCAGCCGTAAAGACCAGGGGGGCTACAATGAGCAGTTCTTC. Translating gives CASSRKDQGGYNEQFF.

The V call is TRBV19, the J call TRBJ1-1, with 11 bases that match TRBD1. CDR1 and CDR2 (germline): LNHDA, SQIVND (reference sequence). J gave up 4 bases and V 5 bases, and 12 bases lay outside the gene matches. There are 17 residues in the CDR3. Here the CDR3 DNA reads TGTGCCAGTAGTCCTGGGCCGGGACAGGGGGGATTCACTGAAGCTTTCTTT. It yields the protein CASSPGPGQGGFTEAFF.

This clone was recorded a few times. As DNA, the CDR3 is TGTGCCAGCAGTTTATTCGCGGGGAATAGCAATCAGCCCCAGCATTTT. This gives the protein CASSLFAGNSNQPQHF. The chain uses TRBV27 and TRBJ1-5; D is undetermined. The germline V and J ends were trimmed by 1 base and 0 bases, with 10 bases remaining between them. The length of the CDR3 is 16 residues. Germline CDR1 reads MNHEY; CDR2 reads SMNVEV (reference sequence).

The chain links TRBV7-6 to TRBJ1-4, with 7 bases identical to TRBD1. Per the germline V gene, CDR1 is SGHVS and CDR2 is FNYEAQ. With V trimmed by 5 bases and J by 8 bases, 8 bases remained unmatched. The CDR3 length is 14 residues. CDR3 sequence reads: CASSPRGVEEKLFF. In nucleotides, the CDR3 is TGTGCCAGCAGCCCCAGGGGGGTGGAAGAAAAACTGTTTTTT.

The chain links TRBV6-4 to TRBJ1-1, with D hard to call. Trimming removed 4 bases at V and 1 base at J, with 7 bases between. The CDR3 is 13 residues long. Germline assignment: CDR1 MRHNA and CDR2 SNTAGT. CDR3 coding DNA: TGTGCCAGCAGTGCTTCGGGGAACACTGAAGCTTTCTTT. Translation: CASSASGNTEAFF.

Worth noting for this clone: The junction does not match germline at one end; this may be a read error. The rearrangement joins TRBV10-3 to TRBJ1-4; 10 bases are shared with TRBD1. The CDR3 has 13 amino acids. Germline V lookup: CDR1 ENHRY, CDR2 SYGVKD. The CDR3 is CAISGGQGERLFF. DNA for the CDR3: TGTGCCATCAGTGGTGGACAGGGGGAAAGACTGTTTTTT.

The chain couples TRBV11-3 to TRBJ2-1; 8 nucleotides match TRBD1. Germline values: CDR1 SGHNT, CDR2 YENEEA. The CDR3 has 16 amino acids. Trimming cost V 4 bases and J 1 base; bases outside gene matches: 6. The CDR3 DNA follows: TGTGCCAGCAGCTCGAGTCGACAGGGGTCCTACAATGAGCAGTTCTTC. Amino acids: CASSSSRQGSYNEQFF.

V gene TRBV7-3 combines with J gene TRBJ2-7; D may be TRBD1 (6 bases). Trimming cost V 6 bases and J 2 bases, with 11 bases left between them. Germline CDR1 SGHTA, CDR2 FQGTGA. The CDR3 length is 13 residues. The CDR3: CASSLGGPYEQYF. The CDR3 DNA reads as TGTGCCAGCAGTCTTGGGGGCCCCTACGAGCAGTACTTC.

The table lists this clone with a count of one. Here the CDR3 reads CASSLRQGGITGELFF. The CDR3, as DNA: TGCGCCAGCAGCCTCCGACAGGGAGGGATCACCGGGGAGCTGTTTTTT. The chain has TRBV5-1 and TRBJ2-2; either TRBD1 or TRBD2 may supply D (7 bases each). Germline V lookup: CDR1 SGHRS, CDR2 YFSETQ. V lost 4 bases and J lost 4, with 17 bases in between. The CDR3 loop spans 16 amino acids.

Only a few counts were recorded for this clone. The chain employs TRBV19 and TRBJ2-3; 9 positions agree with TRBD1. In germline, CDR1 is LNHDA, CDR2 SQIVND (reference sequence). After removal of 8 bases from V and 1 base from J, the junction contained 1 base not matched to a gene. The CDR3 length is 13 residues. CDR3 protein: CASRQGGTDTQYF. The CDR3 nucleotides are TGTGCCAGTCGACAGGGGGGCACAGATACGCAGTATTTT.

For the CDR3, the DNA is TGCAGCGTTGAATTCCGTCGTCAGGGGAATGGCTACACCTTC. Protein sequence: CSVEFRRQGNGYTF. The rearrangement links TRBV29-1 to TRBJ1-2, with TRBD1 as a possible D gene (6 bases). The CDR3 length is 14 residues. Between the trimmed V and J ends, which lost 2 bases and 6 bases, there was a span of 16 bases. CDR1 is SQVTM, CDR2 ANQGSEA, per germline. Together with reference TRBV29-1 and TRBJ1-2, the CDR3 gives the full variable domain: SAVISQKPSRDICQRGTSLTIQCQVDSQVTMMFWYRQQPGQSLTLIATANQGSEATYESGFVIDKFPISRPNLTFSTLTVSNMSPEDSSIYLCSVEFRRQGNGYTFGSGTRLTVV.

The chain couples TRBV6-5 to TRBJ1-2; TRBD1 matches at 7 bases. V shed 2 bases and J 6 bases; nucleotides not matched to a gene: 6. From germline, CDR1 is MNHEY and CDR2 SVGAGI. The CDR3 runs 14 residues. The CDR3: CASSYPGQLDGYTF. CDR3 nucleotides: TGTGCCAGCAGTTACCCGGGACAGCTCGATGGCTACACCTTC.